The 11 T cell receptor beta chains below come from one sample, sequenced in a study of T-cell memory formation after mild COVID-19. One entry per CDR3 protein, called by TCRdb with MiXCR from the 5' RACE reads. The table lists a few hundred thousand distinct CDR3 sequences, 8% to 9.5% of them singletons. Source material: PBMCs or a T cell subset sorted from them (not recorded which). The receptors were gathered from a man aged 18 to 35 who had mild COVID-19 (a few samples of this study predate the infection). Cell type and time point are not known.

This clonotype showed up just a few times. CDR3 amino acids: CASSGRVGGYTF. In nucleotides, the CDR3 is TGTGCCAGCAGCGGCAGGGTTGGTGGCTACACCTTC. The rearrangement links TRBV7-9 to TRBJ1-2; a weak D match, TRBD1 (5 bases). The CDR3 is made up of 12 amino acids. Trimming stripped 5 bases from V and 7 bases from J, with 11 bases between. CDR1 and CDR2 (germline): SEHNR, FQNEAQ (reference sequence).

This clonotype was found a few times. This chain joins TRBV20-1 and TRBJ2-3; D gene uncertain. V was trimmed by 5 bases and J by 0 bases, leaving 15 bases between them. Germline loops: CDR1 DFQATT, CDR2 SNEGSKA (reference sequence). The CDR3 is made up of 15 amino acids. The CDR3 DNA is TGCAGTGCTGTGATTAGGAGACCTAGCACAGATACGCAGTATTTT. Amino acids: CSAVIRRPSTDTQYF.

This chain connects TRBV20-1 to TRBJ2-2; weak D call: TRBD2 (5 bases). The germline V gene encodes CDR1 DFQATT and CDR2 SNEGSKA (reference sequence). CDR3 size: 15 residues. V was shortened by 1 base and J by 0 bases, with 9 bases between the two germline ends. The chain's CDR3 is CSARGGVSNTGELFF. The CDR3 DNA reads TGCAGTGCTAGAGGGGGAGTATCGAACACCGGGGAGCTGTTTTTT.

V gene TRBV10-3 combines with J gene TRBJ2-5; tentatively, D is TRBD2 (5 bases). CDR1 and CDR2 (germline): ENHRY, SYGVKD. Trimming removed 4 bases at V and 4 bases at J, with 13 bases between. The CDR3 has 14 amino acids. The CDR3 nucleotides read TGTGCCATCAGTGCAGAGGGTATACGAGAGACCCAGTACTTC. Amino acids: CAISAEGIRETQYF.

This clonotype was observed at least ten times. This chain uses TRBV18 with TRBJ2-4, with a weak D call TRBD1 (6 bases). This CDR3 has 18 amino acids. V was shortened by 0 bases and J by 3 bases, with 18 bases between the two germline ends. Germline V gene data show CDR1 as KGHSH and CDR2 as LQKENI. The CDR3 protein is CASSPPEWQGLGKNIQYF. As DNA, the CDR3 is TGTGCCAGCTCACCACCGGAGTGGCAGGGGTTAGGCAAAAACATTCAGTACTTC.

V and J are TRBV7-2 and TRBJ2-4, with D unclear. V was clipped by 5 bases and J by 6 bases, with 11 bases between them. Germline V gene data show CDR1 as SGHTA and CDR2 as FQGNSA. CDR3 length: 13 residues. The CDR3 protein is CASSLSRLNIQYF. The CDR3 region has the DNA TGTGCCAGCAGCCTTAGTCGGTTAAACATTCAGTACTTC.

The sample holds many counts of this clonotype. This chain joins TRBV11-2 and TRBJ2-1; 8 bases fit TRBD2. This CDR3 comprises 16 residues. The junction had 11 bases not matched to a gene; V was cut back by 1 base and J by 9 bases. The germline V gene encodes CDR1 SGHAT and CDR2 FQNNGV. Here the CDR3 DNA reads TGTGCCAGCAGCTTAGCAGTGGCTAGCGGGTGGGGTGAGCAGTTCTTC. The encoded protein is CASSLAVASGWGEQFF.

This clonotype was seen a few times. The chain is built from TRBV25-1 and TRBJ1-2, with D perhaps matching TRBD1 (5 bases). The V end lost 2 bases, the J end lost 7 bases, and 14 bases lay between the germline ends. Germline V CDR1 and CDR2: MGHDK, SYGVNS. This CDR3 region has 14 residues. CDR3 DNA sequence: TGTGCCAGCAGTGAAATTTGGAGGGGCGGTGGCTACACCTTC. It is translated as CASSEIWRGGGYTF.

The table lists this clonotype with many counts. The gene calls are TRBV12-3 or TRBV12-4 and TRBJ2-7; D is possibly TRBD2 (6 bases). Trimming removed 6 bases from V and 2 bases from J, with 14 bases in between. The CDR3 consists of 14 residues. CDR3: CASRPGTLPYEQYF. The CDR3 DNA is TGTGCCAGCAGGCCCGGGACTCTACCCTACGAGCAGTACTTC.

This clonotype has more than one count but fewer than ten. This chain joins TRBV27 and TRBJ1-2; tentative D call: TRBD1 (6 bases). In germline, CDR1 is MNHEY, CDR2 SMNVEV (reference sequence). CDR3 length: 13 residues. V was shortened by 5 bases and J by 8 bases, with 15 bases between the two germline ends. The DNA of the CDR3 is TGTGCCAGCAGTAAATTGGGGGCCTGGGGCTACACCTTC. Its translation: CASSKLGAWGYTF.

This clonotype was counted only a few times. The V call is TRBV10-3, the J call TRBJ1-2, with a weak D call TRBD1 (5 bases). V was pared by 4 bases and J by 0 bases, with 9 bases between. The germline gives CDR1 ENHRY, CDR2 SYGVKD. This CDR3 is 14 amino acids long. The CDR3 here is CAISGQSSNYGYTF. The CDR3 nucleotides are TGTGCCATCAGTGGACAGTCGTCTAACTATGGCTACACCTTC.